A single sample gave rise to the 30 T cell receptor beta chains below, sequenced in a study of Ad26.COV2.S vaccination and SARS-CoV-2 variants. Treatment reported: roughly 19 received Ad26.COV2.S at low or high dose, single or two shots; 5 received placebo; per-sample allocation not given. The study sampled participants on day 63 after the first vaccine or placebo injection. Sequenced by immunoSEQ multiplex PCR; TCRdb stores in-frame clones only, minus some. Here the sample spans around 300,000 clones, roughly 90% being singletons. The sample consisted of peripheral blood, taken in a trial of Ad26.COV2.S vaccine versus placebo. The source is a person between 18 and 59 years old who received the Ad26.COV2.S COVID-19 vaccine or a placebo.

The chain joins TRBV4-3 to TRBJ1-1; D call uncertain. V was trimmed by 5 bases and J by 0 bases, leaving 13 bases between them. This CDR3 has 15 residues. Germline V gene data show CDR1 as LGHNA and CDR2 as YSLEER. The CDR3 region is CASSYYRELNTEAFF. The CDR3 nucleotides read TGCGCCAGCAGCTACTACAGAGAGTTGAACACTGAAGCTTTCTTT.

The chain recombines TRBV7-8 with TRBJ2-2, with TRBD1 as a possible D gene (5 bases). V was trimmed by 6 bases and J by 1 base, leaving 18 bases between them. This CDR3 has 17 residues. Germline-derived CDR1 and CDR2 are SGHVS and FQNEAQ. The CDR3 DNA sequence: TGTGCCAGCAGAAGACTCCAGGGTTATGGGAACACCGGGGAGCTGTTTTTT. It codes for CASRRLQGYGNTGELFF.

V is TRBV29-1 and J is TRBJ1-5, with 7 bases matching TRBD1. CDR1 and CDR2 (germline): SQVTM, ANQGSEA. Losses at the gene ends were 4 bases for V and 4 bases for J; bases not matched to a gene: 4. The CDR3 consists of 13 residues. The CDR3 protein is CSVGDSLNQPQHF. CDR3 nucleotide sequence: TGCAGCGTTGGGGACAGCCTAAATCAGCCCCAGCATTTT.

In its sample, this clone was seen a few times. V is TRBV27 and J is TRBJ1-2; TRBD1 aligns across 10 bases. CDR1 MNHEY and CDR2 SMNVEV come from the germline V gene (reference sequence). J gave up 4 bases and V 8 bases, and 7 bases lay outside the gene matches. The CDR3 has 14 residues. DNA for the CDR3: TGTGCCAGCGGATCCCGGGACAGGGGCTATGGCTACACCTTC. It is translated as CASGSRDRGYGYTF.

The chain has TRBV5-6 and TRBJ2-1, with 8 bases that match TRBD2. V trimming: 6 bases; J trimming: 9 bases; junction bases outside the gene matches: 8. This CDR3 is 13 amino acids long. Germline loops: CDR1 SGHDT, CDR2 YYEEEE. DNA of the CDR3: TGTGCCAGCACCTCAACGGGGGGGCCTGAGCAGTTCTTC. This codes for CASTSTGGPEQFF.

The rearrangement uses TRBV5-1 and TRBJ1-1; D remains ambiguous. The CDR3 contains 16 residues. Trimming took off 0 bases at V and 1 base at J, with 13 bases between the two ends. Germline V lookup: CDR1 SGHRS, CDR2 YFSETQ. This CDR3 is CASSLGPQSPNTEAFF. In nucleotides, the CDR3 is TGCGCCAGCAGCTTGGGTCCACAGAGCCCGAACACTGAAGCTTTCTTT.

The chain joins TRBV30 to TRBJ2-2; D unclear. CDR3 length: 13 amino acids. V lost 0 bases and J lost 5, with 7 bases in between. Germline loops: CDR1 GTSNPN, CDR2 SVGIG (reference sequence). This CDR3 reads CAWSVGRTGELFF. The CDR3 DNA reads as TGTGCCTGGAGTGTCGGGCGGACCGGGGAGCTGTTTTTT.

The chain joins TRBV5-4 to TRBJ1-2; no reliable D call. This CDR3 has 13 amino acids. CDR1 is SGHNT, CDR2 YYREEE, per germline (reference sequence). V gave up 2 bases and J gave up 5 bases, with 10 bases separating them. DNA for the CDR3: TGTGCCAGCAGCTTACCAGACCCATATGGCTACACCTTC. As protein: CASSLPDPYGYTF.

V gene TRBV15 combines with J gene TRBJ1-1; tentative D call: TRBD1 (5 bases). The V and J ends lost 2 bases and 8 bases respectively, with 12 bases between them. The CDR3 runs to 13 residues. In germline, CDR1 is LNHNV, CDR2 YYDKDF (reference sequence). The chain's CDR3 is CATSRSRRAEAFF. CDR3 DNA sequence: TGTGCCACCAGCAGATCCCGCAGGGCGGAAGCTTTCTTT.

The rearrangement joins TRBV29-1 to TRBJ2-6, with D unclear. Germline V gene lookup returns CDR1 SQVTM and CDR2 ANQGSEA. The CDR3 is 12 amino acids. Trimming pared 7 bases from V and 1 base from J, leaving 5 bases between. CDR3 sequence reads: CSARSGANVLTF. The CDR3 DNA reads as TGCAGCGCTCGATCTGGGGCCAACGTCCTGACTTTC.

This sequence joins TRBV19 and TRBJ1-2; 7 nucleotides match TRBD1. Germline loops: CDR1 LNHDA, CDR2 SQIVND (reference sequence). The ends lost 4 bases at V and 7 bases at J; junction bases unmatched: 9. There are 14 residues in the CDR3. For the CDR3, the DNA is TGTGCCAGTAGTACGGAGACAGGGAGGGTTGGCTACACCTTC. Its translation is CASSTETGRVGYTF.

The V and J genes are TRBV7-7 and TRBJ2-5; 7 bases match TRBD1. The CDR3 loop spans 15 amino acids. The V gene end was trimmed by 4 bases and the J gene end by 1 base; junction bases not matched to a gene: 6. Germline values: CDR1 SSHAT, CDR2 FNYEAQ (reference sequence). As DNA, the CDR3 is TGTGCCAGCAGCTCCGGGACAGCTCCCCAAGAGACCCAGTACTTC. Amino acids: CASSSGTAPQETQYF.

This chain joins TRBV27 and TRBJ2-3, with D uncertain. In germline, CDR1 is MNHEY, CDR2 SMNVEV (reference sequence). The CDR3 consists of 13 residues. Between the trimmed V and J ends, which lost 2 bases and 2 bases, there was a span of 5 bases. The CDR3 reads CASSLRSTDTQYF. CDR3 nucleotide sequence: TGTGCCAGCAGTTTACGGTCCACAGATACGCAGTATTTT.

CDR3 coding DNA: TGTGCCACCCTACTCCGGGACAGCTATAGCAATCAGCCCCAGCATTTT. It translates to CATLLRDSYSNQPQHF. This chain joins TRBV6-6 and TRBJ1-5; TRBD1 matches 7 bases. The V segment lost 10 bases and the J segment 0 bases; nucleotides outside the gene matches: 12. Germline CDR1 MNHNY, CDR2 SVGAGI (reference sequence). This CDR3 comprises 16 residues.

The rearrangement joins TRBV29-1 to TRBJ2-7, with D unclear. The V end was cut by 6 bases, the J end by 2 bases, with 20 bases between. CDR3 length: 15 residues. CDR1 SQVTM and CDR2 ANQGSEA come from the germline V gene. CDR3 DNA: TGCAGCGTGACTCGGGCCATTCCATTAACCTACGAGCAGTACGTC. Translation gives CSVTRAIPLTYEQYV.

V is TRBV19 and J is TRBJ2-2; perhaps TRBD1 as D (6 bases). The germline V gene has CDR1 LNHDA and CDR2 SQIVND (reference sequence). V shed 6 bases and J shed 0 bases, with 11 bases lying between them. CDR3 length: 15 residues. The CDR3 loop reads CASSQQGTNTGELFF. The CDR3 region has the DNA TGTGCCAGTAGCCAACAGGGAACGAACACCGGGGAGCTGTTTTTT.

V and J are TRBV2 and TRBJ2-1, with 10 bases identical to TRBD2. The CDR3 is 14 amino acids. With 7 bases clipped from V and 8 bases from J, the junction kept 8 bases outside the gene matches. Germline V gene sequence: CDR1 SNHLY, CDR2 FYNNEI. CDR3 amino acids: CASTAGLADDEQFF. The CDR3 bases are TGTGCCAGCACCGCAGGACTAGCGGACGATGAGCAGTTCTTC.

The CDR3 reads CARRHQRGPWDSPLHF. CDR3 bases: TGTGCCAGAAGGCACCAGAGGGGGCCGTGGGATTCACCCCTCCACTTT. The chain is built from TRBV5-3 and TRBJ1-6; 7 positions match TRBD1. TRBV5-3 is an ORF; its function is uncertain. The CDR3 contains 16 residues. The V and J ends lost 5 bases and 8 bases, in that order; junction bases with no gene match: 13.

The chain employs TRBV7-6 and TRBJ1-4, with D possibly TRBD1 on 6 matching bases. Germline V lookup: CDR1 SGHVS, CDR2 FNYEAQ. V was trimmed by 1 base and J by 8 bases, leaving 11 bases between them. The CDR3 is 14 amino acids. The CDR3 here is CASSLVGGEEKLFF. The CDR3 DNA follows: TGTGCCAGCAGCTTAGTCGGGGGCGAAGAAAAACTGTTTTTT.

CDR3 in DNA: TGTGCCAGCAGGCCACCCGACAATGAGCAGTTCTTC. Translation: CASRPPDNEQFF. The rearrangement joins TRBV6-1 to TRBJ2-1; D not resolved. Trimming shortened V by 6 bases and J by 5 bases, and 8 bases separated the two germline ends. The CDR3 loop spans 12 amino acids. Germline lookup yields CDR1 MNHNS and CDR2 SASEGT.

In this sample, this clone turned up once. The chain employs TRBV19 and TRBJ2-2; D gene uncertain. The ends were cut back, 3 bases at V and 4 bases at J, with 3 bases in the middle. Germline V gene lookup returns CDR1 LNHDA and CDR2 SQIVND (reference sequence). The CDR3 totals 12 residues. This CDR3 is CASSITTGELFF. DNA of the CDR3: TGTGCCAGTAGTATTACCACCGGGGAGCTGTTTTTT. The full variable domain, completed using reference TRBV19 and TRBJ2-2, is DGGITQSPKYLFRKEGQNVTLSCEQNLNHDAMYWYRQDPGQGLRLIYYSQIVNDFQKGDIAEGYSVSREKKESFPLTVTSAQKNPTAFYLCASSITTGELFFGEGSRLTVL.

As DNA, the CDR3 is TGTGCCAGCAGCTTACTTGGTAGCGGGAAAGGTATTACGCAGTATTTT. Its translation is CASSLLGSGKGITQYF. This sequence joins TRBV5-4 and TRBJ2-3; 8 positions agree with TRBD2. Germline lookup yields CDR1 SGHNT and CDR2 YYREEE (reference sequence). Losses at the gene ends were 2 bases for V and 8 bases for J; bases not matched to a gene: 13. This CDR3 comprises 16 residues.

The chain's CDR3 is CASSLFLGYGYTF. The CDR3 DNA reads as TGTGCCAGCAGTTTATTTTTGGGGTATGGCTACACCTTC. This chain links TRBV27 with TRBJ1-2; no definite D call. The ends were cut back, 1 base at V and 5 bases at J, with 8 bases in the middle. There are 13 residues in the CDR3. Per the germline V gene, CDR1 is MNHEY and CDR2 is SMNVEV (reference sequence).

This clone was seen a single time. The CDR3 coding sequence is TGTGCCAGCAGCTTGGTGGGTCGGGAACACACAGATACGCAGTATTTT. Translating gives CASSLVGREHTDTQYF. The rearrangement joins TRBV5-6 to TRBJ2-3, with D perhaps matching TRBD2 (5 bases). CDR1 and CDR2 (germline): SGHDT, YYEEEE. CDR3 length: 16 amino acids. V dropped 0 bases and J dropped 2 bases, with 13 bases sitting between them.

This sequence joins TRBV12-5 and TRBJ1-1; D gene ambiguous. V was trimmed by 1 base and J by 7 bases, leaving 10 bases between them. The germline V gene encodes CDR1 LGHNT and CDR2 FRNRAP. The CDR3 is made up of 13 amino acids. The CDR3 sequence: CASGLAWPGEAFF. As DNA, the CDR3 is TGTGCTAGTGGTTTGGCTTGGCCCGGTGAAGCTTTCTTT.

The chain uses TRBV7-2 and TRBJ1-1; maybe TRBD1 (6 bases). From germline, CDR1 is SGHTA and CDR2 FQGNSA. Trimming removed 5 bases from V and 7 bases from J, with 20 bases in between. The CDR3 contains 15 residues. DNA of the CDR3: TGTGCCAGCAGCCCTTATCGGGGGGGGGCTTATGAAGCTTTCTTT. This codes for CASSPYRGGAYEAFF.

The rearrangement uses TRBV6-5 and TRBJ2-7; 9 bases agree with TRBD2. After removal of 6 bases from V and 2 bases from J, the junction contained 5 bases not matched to a gene. In germline, CDR1 is MNHEY, CDR2 SVGAGI. The CDR3 runs to 14 residues. The CDR3 coding sequence is TGTGCCAGCAGGAAGCTAGCGGGAACCTACGAGCAGTACGTC. It yields the protein CASRKLAGTYEQYV.

Only one count was recorded for this clone. The chain uses TRBV7-9 and TRBJ1-3, with D unclear. V lost 2 bases and J 4 bases, leaving 3 bases between the germline ends. CDR3 length: 12 amino acids. Germline V gene data show CDR1 as SEHNR and CDR2 as FQNEAQ (reference sequence). CDR3 nucleotides: TGTGCCAGCAGCTTACAAGGAAACACCATATATTTT. This encodes CASSLQGNTIYF.

V and J are TRBV5-1 and TRBJ1-1; 9 nucleotides match TRBD1. The CDR3 covers 16 residues. The junction had 4 bases not matched to a gene; V was cut back by 0 bases and J by 1 base. Germline-derived CDR1 and CDR2 are SGHRS and YFSETQ. CDR3 in amino acids: CASSLAAGQGNTEAFF. The CDR3 DNA follows: TGCGCCAGCAGCTTGGCCGCGGGACAGGGGAACACTGAAGCTTTCTTT.

The chain recombines TRBV23-1 with TRBJ1-2; no clear D gene. Being an ORF, TRBV23-1 has a function that is uncertain. Trimming cost V 5 bases and J 3 bases, with 4 bases left between them. This CDR3 has 11 residues. The CDR3 DNA sequence: TGCGCCAGCAGTTGGGACTATGGCTACACCTTC. Its protein is CASSWDYGYTF.